These T cell receptor beta chains were read from a single sample in a study of cytomegalovirus exposure and HLA in healthy donors. Sequenced by immunoSEQ multiplex PCR; TCRdb stores in-frame clones only, minus some. Of about 120,000 clones in the sample, over 60% were seen once. Sequences were obtained from PBMCs. Receptors were obtained from a woman aged 40 to 55 in good health and CMV-seropositive. Both conserved end residues are part of each CDR3. D genes are given only for firm matches. Clone size, where shown, is once, few, many, or a class for clones that have expanded.

NA | TRBJ1-2 | TRBD1 | TRBV6-5 | TGTGCCAGCAGTCGGGACAGCTCCTATGGCTACACCTTC | CASSRDSSYGYTF
NA | TRBJ1-2 | NA | TRBV7-2 | TGTGCCAGCACCGTAACTAACTATGGCTACACCTTC | CASTVTNYGYTF
NA | TRBJ1-4 | TRBD1 | TRBV19 | TGTGCCAGTAGTACGCAGGGACAGGGGGAAAAACTGTTTTTT | CASSTQGQGEKLFF
NA | TRBJ2-1 | NA | TRBV2 | TGTGCCAGCAGCCTCGAAGTTAGTGGTCGGTTCTTC | CASSLEVSGRFF
NA | TRBJ2-3 | TRBD1 | TRBV11-3 | TGTGCCAGCAGCTTGGGGACAGGTCGGCAAGATACGCAGTATTTT | CASSLGTGRQDTQYF
NA | TRBJ2-3 | NA | TRBV13 | TGTGCCAGCAGCTTAGATAGCAAGGATACGCAGTATTTT | CASSLDSKDTQYF
NA | TRBJ2-2 | TRBD2 | TRBV7-6 | TGTGCCAGCAGCTTAACTAGCGGGGGGGCCTACACCGGGGAGCTGTTTTTT | CASSLTSGGAYTGELFF
NA | TRBJ1-3 | TRBD1 | TRBV4-1 | TGCGCCAGCAACCTTCGGACAGGGGGCCAGGACACCATATATTTT | CASNLRTGGQDTIYF
NA | TRBJ1-6 | TRBD1 | TRBV6-4 | TGTGCCAGCTCCGGGACAGGCAATTCACCCCTCCACTTT | CASSGTGNSPLHF
NA | TRBJ1-6 | NA | TRBV5-4 | TGTGCCAGCACCCGCCCAGGCGTAAATTCACCCCTCCACTTT | CASTRPGVNSPLHF
NA | TRBJ2-3 | NA | TRBV21-1 | TGTGCCAGCAACACACCCCGGGACAGGAACGCGAGCGCAGATACGCAGTATTTT | CASNTPRDRNASADTQYF
NA | TRBJ1-5 | NA | TRBV10-3 | TGTGCCATCAGTGAGGGGGCTGATAGCAATCAGCCCCAGCATTTT | CAISEGADSNQPQHF
NA | TRBJ2-5 | NA | TRBV27 | TGTGCCAGCAGTTTAGTTAGGGGCGGAGAGACCCAGTACTTC | CASSLVRGGETQYF
NA | TRBJ2-1 | TRBD2 | TRBV2 | TGTGCCAGCAGACCGCTAGCGGGGGGGCCGAGTGAGCAGTTCTTC | CASRPLAGGPSEQFF
few | TRBJ2-1 | TRBD2 | TRBV4-3 | TGCGCCAGCAGCCGGGACAGACTAGCGGGGGGGTTCGGGGATGAGCAGTTCTTC | CASSRDRLAGGFGDEQFF
NA | TRBJ2-2 | NA | TRBV4-3 | TGCGCCAGCAGCCAAGATGTTGTGCAGGGCGTGAACACCGGGGAGCTGTTTTTT | CASSQDVVQGVNTGELFF
NA | TRBJ2-5 | NA | TRBV7-2 | TGTGCCAGCAGCTTAGTTCGGGGAGATGCAGAGACCCAGTACTTC | CASSLVRGDAETQYF
NA | TRBJ1-2 | NA | TRBV4-3 | TGCGCCAGCAGCCAAGCAAGAGGGTATGGCTACACCTTC | CASSQARGYGYTF
once | TRBJ2-7 | NA | TRBV7-9 | TGTGCCAGCAGCTTAGCAGGCGGGGCCGAGCAGTACTTC | CASSLAGGAEQYF
NA | TRBJ1-2 | NA | TRBV7-8 | TGTGCCAGCAGCTTAGTTTCCGGGGACTATGGCTACACCTTC | CASSLVSGDYGYTF
NA | TRBJ1-5 | NA | TRBV5-1 | TGCGCCAGCAGCTTAAGGGAGGATCAGCCCCAGCATTTT | CASSLREDQPQHF
NA | TRBJ2-6 | TRBD1 | TRBV9 | TGTGCCAGCAGCACGCCGGGACAGTCTATTTCCTCTGGGGCCAACGTCCTGACTTTC | CASSTPGQSISSGANVLTF
NA | TRBJ1-1 | NA | TRBV19 | TGTGCCAGTAGAAGACTTACGAACACTGAAGCTTTCTTT | CASRRLTNTEAFF
NA | TRBJ1-1 | NA | TRBV4-3 | TGCGCCAGCAGCCAAGCCGGAGGGAGGACTGAAGCTTTCTTT | CASSQAGGRTEAFF
NA | TRBJ1-5 | NA | TRBV28 | TGTGCCAGCACCATACAGGGAGAAGACCAGCATTTT | CASTIQGEDQHF